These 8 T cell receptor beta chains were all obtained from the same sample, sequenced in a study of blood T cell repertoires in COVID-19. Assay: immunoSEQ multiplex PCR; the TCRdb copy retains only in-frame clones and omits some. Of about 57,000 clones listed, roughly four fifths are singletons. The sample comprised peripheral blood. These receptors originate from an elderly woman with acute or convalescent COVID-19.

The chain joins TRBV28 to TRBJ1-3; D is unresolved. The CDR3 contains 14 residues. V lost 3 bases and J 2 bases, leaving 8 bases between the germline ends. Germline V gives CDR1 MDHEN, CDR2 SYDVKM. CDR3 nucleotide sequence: TGTGCCAGCAGTTTGAGTGTTGCTGGAAACACCATATATTTT. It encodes CASSLSVAGNTIYF.

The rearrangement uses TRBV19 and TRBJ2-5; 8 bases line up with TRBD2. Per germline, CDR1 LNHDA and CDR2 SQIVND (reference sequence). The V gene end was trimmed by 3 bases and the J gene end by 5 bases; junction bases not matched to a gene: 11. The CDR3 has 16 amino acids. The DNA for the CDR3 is TGTGCCAGTAGTATCGAAGGGGGGACTAGTGGGGAGACCCAGTACTTC. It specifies CASSIEGGTSGETQYF.

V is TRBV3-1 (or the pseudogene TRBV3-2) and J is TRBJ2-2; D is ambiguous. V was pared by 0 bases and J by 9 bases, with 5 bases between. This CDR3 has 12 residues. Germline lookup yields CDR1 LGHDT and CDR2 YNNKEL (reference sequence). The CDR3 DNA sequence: TGTGCCAGCAGCCAAGATGAGTGGGAGCTGTTTTTT. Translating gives CASSQDEWELFF.

CDR3 loop: CASSQDWGQGAEKLFF. DNA of the CDR3: TGTGCCAGCAGCCAAGATTGGGGACAGGGTGCTGAAAAACTGTTTTTT. This sequence joins TRBV3-1 (or the pseudogene TRBV3-2) and TRBJ1-4; 9 positions agree with TRBD1. This CDR3 is 16 amino acids long. V lost 0 bases, J lost 7 bases, and 6 bases stayed unmatched. From germline, CDR1 is LGHDT and CDR2 YNNKEL (reference sequence).

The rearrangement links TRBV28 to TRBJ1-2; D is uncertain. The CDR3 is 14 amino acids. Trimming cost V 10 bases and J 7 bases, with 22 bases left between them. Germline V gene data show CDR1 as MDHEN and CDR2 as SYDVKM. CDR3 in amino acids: CATSLVNEARGYTF. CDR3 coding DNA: TGTGCCACCTCTTTGGTCAACGAGGCGCGTGGCTACACCTTC.

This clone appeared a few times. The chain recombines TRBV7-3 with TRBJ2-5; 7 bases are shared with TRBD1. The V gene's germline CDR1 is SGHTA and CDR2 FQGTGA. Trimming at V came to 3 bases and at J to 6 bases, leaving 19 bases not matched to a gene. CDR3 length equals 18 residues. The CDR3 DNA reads TGTGCCAGCAGCTTCGAAAGGTGGTCGGGACAGTATGTTCAGACCCAGTACTTC. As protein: CASSFERWSGQYVQTQYF.

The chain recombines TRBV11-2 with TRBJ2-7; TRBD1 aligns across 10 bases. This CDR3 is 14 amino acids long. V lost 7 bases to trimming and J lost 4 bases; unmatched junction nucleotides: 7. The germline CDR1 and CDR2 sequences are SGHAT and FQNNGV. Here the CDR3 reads CASTRDRGPYEQYF. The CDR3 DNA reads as TGTGCCAGCACCCGAGACAGGGGGCCTTACGAGCAGTACTTC.

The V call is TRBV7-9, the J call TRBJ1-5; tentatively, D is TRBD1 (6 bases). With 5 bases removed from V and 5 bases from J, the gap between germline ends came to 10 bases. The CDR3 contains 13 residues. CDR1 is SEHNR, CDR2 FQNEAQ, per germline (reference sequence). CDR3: CASSLGQHQPQHF. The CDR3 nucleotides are TGTGCCAGCAGCCTCGGACAGCATCAGCCCCAGCATTTT.